The sequence of this TCR beta chain was determined in a study of human versus mouse CDR3 diversity and MHC coevolution. Study-wide results and limits: Among all groups, most of the three human donors showed least clonal inequality.

Comment on this clone: Its antigen remains unidentified.

Germline values: CDR1 SGHTA, CDR2 FQGTGA. The CDR3 consists of 11 residues. Trimming cost V 2 bases and J 8 bases, with 3 bases left between them. Sequencing used immunoSEQ multiplex PCR; TCRdb keeps in-frame clones, though not all of them. The data show roughly 81,000 clones, 85% to 95% seen once. The sequenced sample consisted of naive CD4+ T cells from blood. Sample subset: CD45RO-negative CD62L-positive naive CD4 T cells. The gene calls are TRBV7-3 and TRBJ2-2; unclear D gene. This receptor was obtained from a person aged 30 to 70 in good health. The CDR3 nucleotides read TGTGCCAGCAGCTTAGAGGGGGAGCTGTTTTTT. Protein: CASSLEGELFF.